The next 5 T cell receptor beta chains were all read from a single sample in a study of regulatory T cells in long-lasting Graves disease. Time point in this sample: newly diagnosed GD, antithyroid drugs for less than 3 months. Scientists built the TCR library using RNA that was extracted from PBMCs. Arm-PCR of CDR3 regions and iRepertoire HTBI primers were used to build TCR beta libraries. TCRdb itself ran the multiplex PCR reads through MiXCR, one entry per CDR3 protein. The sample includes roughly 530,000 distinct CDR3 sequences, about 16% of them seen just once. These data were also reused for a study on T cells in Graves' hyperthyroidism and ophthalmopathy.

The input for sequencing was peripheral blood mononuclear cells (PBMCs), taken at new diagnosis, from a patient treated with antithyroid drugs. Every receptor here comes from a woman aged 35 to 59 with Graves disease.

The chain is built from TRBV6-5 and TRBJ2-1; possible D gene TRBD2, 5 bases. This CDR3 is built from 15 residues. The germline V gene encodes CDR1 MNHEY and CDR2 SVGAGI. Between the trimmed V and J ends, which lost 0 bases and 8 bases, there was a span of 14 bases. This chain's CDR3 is CASSYSTGTRDEQFF. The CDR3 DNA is TGTGCCAGCAGTTACTCGACGGGAACGAGAGATGAGCAGTTCTTC.

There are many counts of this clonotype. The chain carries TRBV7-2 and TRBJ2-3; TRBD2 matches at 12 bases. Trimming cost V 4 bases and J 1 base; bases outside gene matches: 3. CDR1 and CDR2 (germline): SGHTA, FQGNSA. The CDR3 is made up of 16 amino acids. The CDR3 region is CASSSRLAGGTDTQYF. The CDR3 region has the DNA TGTGCCAGCAGCTCCAGACTAGCGGGGGGCACAGATACGCAGTATTTT.

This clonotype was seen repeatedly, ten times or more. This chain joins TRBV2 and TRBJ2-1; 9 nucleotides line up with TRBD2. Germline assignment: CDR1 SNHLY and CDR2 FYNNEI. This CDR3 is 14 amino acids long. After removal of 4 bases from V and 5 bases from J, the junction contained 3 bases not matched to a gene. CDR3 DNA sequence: TGTGCCAGCAGTGGACTAGCGGTTCACAATGAGCAGTTCTTC. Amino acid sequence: CASSGLAVHNEQFF.

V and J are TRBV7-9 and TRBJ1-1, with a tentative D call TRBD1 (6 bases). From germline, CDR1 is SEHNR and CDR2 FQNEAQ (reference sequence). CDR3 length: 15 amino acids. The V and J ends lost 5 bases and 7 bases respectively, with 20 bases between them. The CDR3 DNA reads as TGTGCCAGCAGCCCTCAACAGGGTTGGGATGGTGAAGCTTTCTTT. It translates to CASSPQQGWDGEAFF.

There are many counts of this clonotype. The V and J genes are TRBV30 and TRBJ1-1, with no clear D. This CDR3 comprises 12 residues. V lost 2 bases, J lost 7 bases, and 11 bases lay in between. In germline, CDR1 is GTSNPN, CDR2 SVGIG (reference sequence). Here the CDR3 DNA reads TGTGCCTGGAGTATTGGGAGCAATGAAGCTTTCTTT. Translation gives CAWSIGSNEAFF.